This T cell receptor (beta chain) was retrieved from a study of blood T cells in healthy people across ages (dated by TCRdb to between 2014 and 2016). Notes on the research overall: In model experiments, template switching captured about one uniquely barcoded TCR beta cDNA molecule for every two T cells. The study measured age-related changes in TCR beta repertoire diversity using deep sequencing normalized with unique cDNA molecular identifiers. Four age groups were formed from the donors: young (average roughly 15 years), middle-aged (less than 40), aged (under 70) and long-lived (approximately 80). To avoid experimental bias, donors of different ages were randomly spread across the sequencing lanes. Two additional independent replicas of 1 million unique cDNA reads from the same blood draw were analyzed for two donors (one aged 18 to 29 and one aged 80 or older). What the authors observed across the whole study: The percentage of naive T cells measured by flow cytometry correlated strongly with observed TCR beta diversity. Donor CMV infection status was unknown, potentially confounding age-related changes in expanded clonotypes. As age increased, observed TCR beta diversity per million T cells dropped in a roughly linear way, and a significant reduction was already evident by age about 40. Estimates of total diversity based on one million sequenced T cells were considered lower bounds and underestimates. Compared with the aged group, the long-lived group had more naive CD4+ T cells, fewer expanded clones and increased TCR diversity, a pattern suggesting age selection. Bulk unsorted PBMC profiling prevented conclusive comparison of naive and antigen-experienced compartments.

Library method: 5' RACE. Sequenced using an Illumina HiSeq 2500. A second PCR of about 7 to 12 cycles was run with a J-beta primer mix and a sample-barcoded 5' primer. Each TCR beta cDNA molecule received a unique molecular identifier from a template-switch 5' adaptor carrying 12 random nucleotides. Each sample yielded at least 3 million CDR3-containing paired-end reads. First-strand cDNA was synthesized from all RNA with the Mint cDNA synthesis kit, primed by a TRBC-specific oligonucleotide. All cDNA was treated with uracil-DNA glycosylase and then went through a first 18-cycle PCR with the universal primers M1SS and BC2_uni_R. The original pipeline was this. For normalization, 1 million high-quality reads, each with a distinct molecular identifier, were randomly selected from each sample. Reads sharing molecular identifiers were discarded rather than binned into consensus sequences. CDR3 identification, clonotype clustering and error correction used MiTCR with a Q25 quality threshold and the strictest error-elimination algorithm. A nonparametric unseen species model with Euler transformation was used to estimate lower-bound total TCR beta diversity. TCRdb reprocessing: public reads trimmed at Q25 with fastp, clones called with MiXCR, in-frame beta chains kept. Records with the same CDR3 protein are collapsed into one entry carrying the most frequent genes and DNA. It is TCRdb's table, rather than the study itself, that gives the V and J calls and clone size. Within this sample are 780,000 or so distinct CDR3 sequences, with about 55% of them counted one time only. Approximately 40% of the sample is taken by the ten largest.

The 39 donors, aged about 6 to 95 years, were systemically healthy Caucasian individuals from Russia. Ten milliliters of peripheral blood were drawn from each donor into EDTA-treated Vacutainer tubes. Ficoll-Paque density-gradient centrifugation was used to isolate PBMCs, with at least 6 million obtained per sample. Trizol reagent was used to extract total RNA from the PBMCs, yielding at least 6 micrograms per sample. The percentages of naive CD45RAhigh/CD27high T cells were determined by flow cytometry on a PBMC aliquot from every donor. Taken from cysteine to phenylalanine, the CDR3 has 13 residues. The kept DNA is CDR3 alone, 39 bases in frame from the first base. Sequences MNHEY (CDR1) and SVGAGI (CDR2) are obtained from the germline V gene. As regards this clonotype: The target of this receptor is not known. Mismatch with germline at one junction end may stem from a read error.

This TCR was recovered from a man at least 80 years old in good health. Sequencing was performed on blood. This receptor chain uses TRBV6-5 and TRBJ2-1; the D gene is unclear. The CDR3 reads CTSSAWAVNEQFF. The nucleotide sequence is given as TGTACCAGCAGTGCCTGGGCCGTCAATGAGCAGTTCTTC.